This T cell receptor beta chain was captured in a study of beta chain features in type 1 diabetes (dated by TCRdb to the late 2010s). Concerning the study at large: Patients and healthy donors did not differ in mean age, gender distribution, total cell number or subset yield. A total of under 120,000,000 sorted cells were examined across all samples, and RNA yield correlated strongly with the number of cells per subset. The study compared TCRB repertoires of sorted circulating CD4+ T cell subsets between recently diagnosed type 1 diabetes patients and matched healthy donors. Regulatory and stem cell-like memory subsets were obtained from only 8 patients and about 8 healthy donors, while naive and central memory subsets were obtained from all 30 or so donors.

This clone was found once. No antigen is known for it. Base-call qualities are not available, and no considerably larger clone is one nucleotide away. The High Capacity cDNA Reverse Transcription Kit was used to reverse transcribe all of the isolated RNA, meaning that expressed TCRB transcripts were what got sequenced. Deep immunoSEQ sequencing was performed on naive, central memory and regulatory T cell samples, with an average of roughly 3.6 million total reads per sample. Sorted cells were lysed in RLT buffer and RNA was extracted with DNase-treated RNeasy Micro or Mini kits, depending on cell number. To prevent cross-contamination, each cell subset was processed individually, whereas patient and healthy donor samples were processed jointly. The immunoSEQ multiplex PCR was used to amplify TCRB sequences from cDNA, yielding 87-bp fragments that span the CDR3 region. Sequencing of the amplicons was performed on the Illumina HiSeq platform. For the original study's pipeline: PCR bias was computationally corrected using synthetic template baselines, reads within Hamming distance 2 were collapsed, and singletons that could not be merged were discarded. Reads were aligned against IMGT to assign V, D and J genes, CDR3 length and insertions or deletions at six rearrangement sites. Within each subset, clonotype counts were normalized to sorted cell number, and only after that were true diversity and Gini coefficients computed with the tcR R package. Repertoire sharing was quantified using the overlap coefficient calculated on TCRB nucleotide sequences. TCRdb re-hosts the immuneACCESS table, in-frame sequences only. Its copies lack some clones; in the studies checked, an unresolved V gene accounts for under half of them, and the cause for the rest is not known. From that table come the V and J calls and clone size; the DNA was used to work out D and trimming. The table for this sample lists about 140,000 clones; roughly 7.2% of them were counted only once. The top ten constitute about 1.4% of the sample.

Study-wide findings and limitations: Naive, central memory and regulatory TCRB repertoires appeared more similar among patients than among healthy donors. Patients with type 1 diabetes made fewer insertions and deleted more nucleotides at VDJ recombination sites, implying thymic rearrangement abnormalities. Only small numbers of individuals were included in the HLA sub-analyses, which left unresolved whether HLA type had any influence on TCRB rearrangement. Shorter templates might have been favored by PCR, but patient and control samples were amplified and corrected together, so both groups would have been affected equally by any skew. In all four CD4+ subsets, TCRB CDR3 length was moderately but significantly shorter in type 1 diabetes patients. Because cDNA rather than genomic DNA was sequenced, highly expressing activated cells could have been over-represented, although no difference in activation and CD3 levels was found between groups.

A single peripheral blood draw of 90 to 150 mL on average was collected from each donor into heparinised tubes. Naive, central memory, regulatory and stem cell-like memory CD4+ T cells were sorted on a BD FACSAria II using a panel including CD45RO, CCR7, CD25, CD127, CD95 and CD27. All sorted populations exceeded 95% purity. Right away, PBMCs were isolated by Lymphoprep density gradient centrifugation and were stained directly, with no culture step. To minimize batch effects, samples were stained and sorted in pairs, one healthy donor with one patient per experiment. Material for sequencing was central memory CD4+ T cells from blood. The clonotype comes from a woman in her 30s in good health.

DNA sequence: TGTGCCAGCAGTTTATGGGGACAGGGTCAAGGCTACACCTTC. It translates to CASSLWGQGQGYTF. Recombination joined TRBV28 with TRBJ1-2; 9 bases in between match TRBD1. Compared with germline, V lacks 0 bases and J lacks 8 bases; bases without a gene match: 4. The CDR3 measures 14 amino acids from cysteine to phenylalanine. This entry keeps only the CDR3 DNA: 42 bases, framed from base 1. From the germline V gene, CDR1 is MDHEN and CDR2 is SYDVKM.